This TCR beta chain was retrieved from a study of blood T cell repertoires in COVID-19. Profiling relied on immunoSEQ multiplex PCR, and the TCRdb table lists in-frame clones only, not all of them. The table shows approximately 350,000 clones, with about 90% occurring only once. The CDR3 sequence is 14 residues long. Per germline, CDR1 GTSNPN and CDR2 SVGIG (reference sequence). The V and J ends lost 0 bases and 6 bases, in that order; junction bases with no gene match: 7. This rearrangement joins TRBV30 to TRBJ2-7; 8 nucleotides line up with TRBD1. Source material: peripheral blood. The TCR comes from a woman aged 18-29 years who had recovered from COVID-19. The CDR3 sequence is CAWSVGSTGAEQYV. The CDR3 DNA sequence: TGTGCCTGGAGTGTTGGTTCGACAGGGGCCGAGCAGTACGTC.